Presented here are 13 T cell receptor beta chains from one specimen sequenced in a study of post-analysis software for immune sequencing data. Findings and limits, study-wide: A handful of TRBV segments were significantly more frequent in patients than in controls. TRBV5-6, TRBV5-1 and TRBV20-1 were among these segments.

These receptors' antigens are unknown. Prepared TCR beta cDNA libraries contained unique molecular identifiers. TCRdb processed the PCR reads anew with MiXCR; each CDR3 protein has one entry. The table has 700,000 to 900,000 distinct CDR3 sequences, about half seen once. Sequencing used blood. Every receptor here comes from a girl between 10 and 17 years old with multiple sclerosis.

The rearrangement joins TRBV6-6 to TRBJ2-7; possibly TRBD1 for D (5 bases). The germline V gene encodes CDR1 MNHNY and CDR2 SVGAGI (reference sequence). The V end lost 7 bases, the J end lost 4 bases, and 14 bases lay between the germline ends. The CDR3 contains 13 residues. CDR3 nucleotides: TGTGCCAGCACCTTCGACAGATGTTACGAGCAGTACTTC. Amino acid sequence: CASTFDRCYEQYF.

CDR3 sequence reads: CASSLYRGDIYEQYF. As DNA, the CDR3 is TGTGCCAGCAGCTTATACAGGGGAGACATCTACGAGCAGTACTTC. The J gene is TRBJ2-7, the V gene TRBV7-8, with 7 bases that match TRBD1. V trimming: 2 bases; J trimming: 3 bases; junction bases outside the gene matches: 7. The germline V gene has CDR1 SGHVS and CDR2 FQNEAQ. The CDR3 is 15 residues long. Full variable domain (outside the CDR3, taken from reference TRBV7-8 and TRBJ2-7): GAGVSQSPRYKVAKRGQDVALRCDPISGHVSLFWYQQALGQGPEFLTYFQNEAQLDKSGLPSDRFFAERPEGSVSTLKIQRTQQEDSAVYLCASSLYRGDIYEQYFGPGTRLTVT.

V and J are TRBV6-5 and TRBJ2-1, with TRBD2 matching 10 bases. Germline V gene lookup returns CDR1 MNHEY and CDR2 SVGAGI. The length of the CDR3 is 16 residues. With 4 bases clipped from V and 1 base from J, the junction kept 4 bases outside the gene matches. This CDR3 is CASSSTSGISYNEQFF. The CDR3 bases are TGTGCCAGCAGTTCAACTAGCGGGATATCCTACAATGAGCAGTTCTTC.

The chain employs TRBV27 and TRBJ1-2; 9 bases align to TRBD1. The V and J ends lost 1 base and 7 bases, in that order; junction bases with no gene match: 4. The CDR3 totals 14 residues. Germline CDR1 is MNHEY and CDR2 is SMNVEV (reference sequence). CDR3 amino acids: CASSLFGTGSGYTF. CDR3 nucleotides: TGTGCCAGCAGTTTATTCGGGACAGGGTCTGGCTACACCTTC.

CDR3 DNA sequence: TGCAGCGTTGCGGCTAGCGGGGAGACCCAGTACTTC. It translates to CSVAASGETQYF. This chain links TRBV29-1 with TRBJ2-7, with 8 nucleotides matching TRBD2. The DNA end is more similar to TRBJ2-5, so the J call may be wrong. Germline CDR1 SQVTM, CDR2 ANQGSEA. The CDR3 loop spans 12 amino acids.

The chain is built from TRBV6-1 and TRBJ2-3, with TRBD2 identical over 9 bases. Germline assignment: CDR1 MNHNS and CDR2 SASEGT. V shed 0 bases, J shed 2 bases, and the junction held 6 bases outside the gene matches. This CDR3 is built from 17 residues. The CDR3 DNA sequence: TGTGCCAGCAGTGAAGCACGAGCTAGCGGGAACACAGATACGCAGTATTTT. This codes for CASSEARASGNTDTQYF.

The chain recombines TRBV20-1 with TRBJ1-2; no reliable D call. Trimming cost V 1 base and J 3 bases, with 6 bases left between them. The CDR3 is made up of 12 amino acids. CDR1 and CDR2 (germline): DFQATT, SNEGSKA (reference sequence). CDR3: CSARVLDYGYTF. As DNA, the CDR3 is TGCAGTGCTAGAGTGCTGGACTATGGCTACACCTTC.

The CDR3 loop is CSARDGVGNTYEQYF. The CDR3 DNA is TGCAGTGCTAGGGATGGGGTGGGGAATACCTACGAGCAGTACTTC. This chain joins TRBV20-1 and TRBJ2-7; D is unclear. Looked up from germline, CDR1 is DFQATT and CDR2 is SNEGSKA (reference sequence). Trimming removed 3 bases at V and 2 bases at J, with 17 bases between. CDR3 length: 15 amino acids.

This clonotype was observed a handful of times. The V and J genes are TRBV29-1 and TRBJ2-5, with 13 bases identical to TRBD2. Germline CDR1 reads SQVTM; CDR2 reads ANQGSEA. The CDR3 contains 15 residues. Trimming cost V 6 bases and J 4 bases; bases outside gene matches: 8. The CDR3 coding sequence is TGCAGCGTCGGACTAGCGGGAGTGGTTGGAGAGACCCAGTACTTC. As protein: CSVGLAGVVGETQYF.

This clonotype was seen just once. The genes are TRBV29-1 and TRBJ1-2; TRBD1 aligns across 7 bases. The CDR3 runs 13 residues. Germline CDR1 reads SQVTM; CDR2 reads ANQGSEA. V lost 6 bases to trimming and J lost 4 bases; unmatched junction nucleotides: 8. The CDR3 bases are TGCAGCGTGGTAACAGGGGTTGGCTATGGCTACACCTTC. This sequence encodes CSVVTGVGYGYTF.

This clonotype was picked up a small number of times. This chain joins TRBV20-1 and TRBJ2-4; D gene unclear. This CDR3 spans 14 amino acids. V lost 0 bases and J 7 bases, leaving 13 bases between the germline ends. Germline CDR1 is DFQATT and CDR2 is SNEGSKA (reference sequence). CDR3 coding DNA: TGCAGTGCTAGAGATCGCGCTAGTTGGAACATTCAGTACTTC. It translates to CSARDRASWNIQYF.

There are a few counts of this clonotype. The chain couples TRBV5-6 to TRBJ2-4; D is uncertain. The CDR3 consists of 13 residues. Trimming removed 0 bases at V and 6 bases at J, with 7 bases between. Looked up from germline, CDR1 is SGHDT and CDR2 is YYEEEE. The CDR3 is CASSLATANIQYF. The CDR3 DNA reads TGTGCCAGCAGCTTGGCTACAGCAAACATTCAGTACTTC.

In nucleotides, the CDR3 is TGCAGTGCTAGAGACCATGGCGCTAGCGGGAGGTGGTACAATGAGCAGTTCTTC. Translated, it gives CSARDHGASGRWYNEQFF. J is TRBJ2-1 and V is TRBV20-1, with 11 bases fitting TRBD2. Germline V gives CDR1 DFQATT, CDR2 SNEGSKA (reference sequence). The CDR3 runs 18 residues. After removal of 0 bases from V and 4 bases from J, the junction contained 11 bases not matched to a gene.